A selection of T cell receptor beta chains follows, all from one sample in a study of CD8+ T cells in alopecia areata. Assay used: immunoSEQ multiplex PCR; TCRdb lists only in-frame clones, some missing. This table holds roughly 190,000 clones, less than 65% found once. Sequenced here: CD4+ T cells sorted from blood, sampled at week 24, from a patient treated with tofacitinib. The source of these receptors is a human donor with alopecia areata. Both conserved end residues are part of each CDR3. D genes are given only for firm matches. Clone size is not always given. Where it is, it says once, few, many or a class for expanded clones.

J gene	V gene	clone size	CDR3 length	D gene	CDR3 DNA	CDR3 protein
TRBJ2-2	TRBV12-5	few	14	-	TGTGCTAGCCGGGGGCAGGGACACACCGGGGAGCTGTTTTTT	CASRGQGHTGELFF
TRBJ2-3	TRBV7-2	few	13	-	TGTGCCAGCAGCTTATCTTTCACAGATACGCAGTATTTT	CASSLSFTDTQYF
TRBJ1-1	TRBV29-1	few	13	TRBD1	TGCAGCCCTGCGGGACAGACGAACACTGAAGCTTTCTTT	CSPAGQTNTEAFF
TRBJ2-3	TRBV30	-	15	-	TGTGCCTGGAGTGTACGGCGAAGCAGGGCAGATACGCAGTATTTT	CAWSVRRSRADTQYF
TRBJ2-7	TRBV29-1	-	13	TRBD2	TGCAGCGCCAAGCGGGGGGACTTATACGAGCAGTACTTC	CSAKRGDLYEQYF
TRBJ1-5	TRBV19	few	12	-	TGTGCCAGTAGAGAAACTGATCAGCCCCAGCATTTT	CASRETDQPQHF
TRBJ1-1	TRBV7-2	-	15	TRBD1	TGTGCCAGCAGTTTTTCAGGGGGCATGAACACTGAAGCTTTCTTT	CASSFSGGMNTEAFF
TRBJ2-2	TRBV19	many	15	-	TGTGCCAGTAGTCCAAGAGAGGGAGCGGCCGGGGAGCTGTTTTTT	CASSPREGAAGELFF
TRBJ1-1	TRBV5-4	few	13	-	TGTGCCAGCAGCTTGGGGGGTAGTTATGAAGCTTTCTTT	CASSLGGSYEAFF
TRBJ2-7	TRBV5-1	-	14	TRBD1	TGCGCCAGCAGCTGGGACAGGCTAACAGCCGAGCAGTACTTC	CASSWDRLTAEQYF
TRBJ1-2	TRBV29-1	-	15	TRBD1	TGCAGCGTCCCCGGGGGACAGGGAACTAACTATGGCTACACCTTC	CSVPGGQGTNYGYTF
TRBJ1-4	TRBV30	-	14	-	TGTGCCTGGAATCAAAGCCCCCGGGGTGAAAAACTGTTTTTT	CAWNQSPRGEKLFF
TRBJ2-1	TRBV4-3	-	15	-	TGCGCCAGCAGCCAAGACGGAGGGGCAGCGAATATACAGTTCTTC	CASSQDGGAANIQFF
TRBJ2-2	TRBV7-3	-	14	-	TGTGCCAGCAGGCAAACCCTGGTCACCGGGGAGCTGTTTTTT	CASRQTLVTGELFF
TRBJ1-5	TRBV4-1	-	16	TRBD1	TGCGCCAGCAGCCAAACCGACAGGGGAGGAAATCAGCCCCAGCATTTT	CASSQTDRGGNQPQHF
TRBJ1-2	TRBV5-1	-	15	TRBD1	TGCGCCAGCAGCTTGGCCGGGACAGGGAGCTATGGCTACACCTTC	CASSLAGTGSYGYTF
TRBJ1-5	TRBV29-1	-	13	TRBD1	TGCAGCGCCTTGACAGGGAGGAATCAGCCCCAGCATTTT	CSALTGRNQPQHF
TRBJ1-2	TRBV9	few	13	-	TGTGCCAGCAGCGTGGAGGGGAACTATGGCTACACCTTC	CASSVEGNYGYTF
TRBJ2-7	TRBV30	-	13	-	TGTGCCTGGAGTGGCGGTCTCTCCTACGAGCAGTACTTC	CAWSGGLSYEQYF
TRBJ1-2	TRBV28	few	12	-	TGTGCCAGCAGTTTAGGTGGTTACGGCTACACCTTC	CASSLGGYGYTF
TRBJ2-2	TRBV7-2	few	13	-	TGTGCCAGCAGCTTTTCCGGGGCCGGGGAGCTGTTTTTT	CASSFSGAGELFF
TRBJ1-2	TRBV5-1	once	13	-	TGCGCCAGCAGCTTGGAAGGGGCCTATGGCTACACCTTC	CASSLEGAYGYTF